The count of the clone carrying this T cell receptor beta chain is one. This record belongs to a study of blood T cell repertoires in COVID-19. Authors' methods: Nucleated cell counts were estimated from reference gene primer amplification. TCRdb's copy holds only in-frame clones and misses some; the assay was immunoSEQ multiplex PCR. That table supplies the V and J calls and clone size; D and trimming were determined from the DNA. Among around 160,000 clones listed, around 87% were seen once. Sequenced material: PBMCs or T cells enriched from blood (not recorded which). This clonotype was obtained from a woman aged 25 to 39 with acute COVID-19.

CDR3 nucleotides: TGTGCCAGTAGTATAAATGAGAGAGTCGAAAAACTGTTTTTT. Translated: CASSINERVEKLFF. The chain recombines TRBV19 with TRBJ1-4; the D is unclear. V was clipped by 2 bases and J by 8 bases, with 12 bases between them. Germline V gene sequence: CDR1 LNHDA, CDR2 SQIVND (reference sequence). This CDR3 is built from 14 residues.